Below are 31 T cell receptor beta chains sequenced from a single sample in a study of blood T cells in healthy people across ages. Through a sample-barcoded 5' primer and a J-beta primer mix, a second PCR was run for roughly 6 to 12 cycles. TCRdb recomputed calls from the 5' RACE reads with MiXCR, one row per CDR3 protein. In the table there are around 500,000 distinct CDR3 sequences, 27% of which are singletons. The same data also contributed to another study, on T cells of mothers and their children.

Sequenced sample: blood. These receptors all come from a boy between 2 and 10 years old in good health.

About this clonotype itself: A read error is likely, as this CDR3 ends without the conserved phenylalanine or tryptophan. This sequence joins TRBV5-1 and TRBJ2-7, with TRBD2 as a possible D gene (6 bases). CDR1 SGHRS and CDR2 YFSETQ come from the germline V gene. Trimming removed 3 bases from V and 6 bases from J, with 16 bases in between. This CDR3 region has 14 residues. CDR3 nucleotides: TGCGCCAGCAGCTCGGTAGGGGACTCCCTCGAGCAGTACATC. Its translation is CASSSVGDSLEQYI.

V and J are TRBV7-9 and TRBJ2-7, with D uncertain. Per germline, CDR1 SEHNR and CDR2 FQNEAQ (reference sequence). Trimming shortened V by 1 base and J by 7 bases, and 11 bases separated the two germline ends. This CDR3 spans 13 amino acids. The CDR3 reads CASSLDELGEQYF. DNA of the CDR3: TGTGCCAGCAGCTTAGACGAACTGGGGGAGCAGTACTTC.

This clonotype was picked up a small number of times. The CDR3 reads CASSQGDWLGSPLHF. The CDR3 DNA reads as TGTGCCAGCAGCCAGGGGGATTGGTTGGGTTCACCCCTCCACTTT. The V and J genes are TRBV3-1 and TRBJ1-6; weak D call: TRBD1 (5 bases). Deletions cut 3 bases from V and 9 bases from J, with 15 bases between. The CDR3 runs 15 residues. Germline V gene data show CDR1 as LGHDT and CDR2 as YNNKEL (reference sequence).

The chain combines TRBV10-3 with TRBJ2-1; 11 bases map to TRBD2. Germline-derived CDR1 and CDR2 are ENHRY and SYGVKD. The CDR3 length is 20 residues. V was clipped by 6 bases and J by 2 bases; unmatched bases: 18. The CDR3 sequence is CAIRASTGDLAGGTYNEQFF. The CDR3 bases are TGTGCCATCAGGGCCAGCACGGGGGACTTAGCGGGAGGGACCTACAATGAGCAGTTCTTC.

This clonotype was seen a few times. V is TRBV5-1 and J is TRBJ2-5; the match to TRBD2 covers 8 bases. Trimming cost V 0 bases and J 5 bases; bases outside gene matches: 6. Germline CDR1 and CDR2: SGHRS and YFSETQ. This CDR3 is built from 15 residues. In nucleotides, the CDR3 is TGCGCCAGCAGCTTGGCCTCAGCGGGGGTCGAGACCCAGTACTTC. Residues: CASSLASAGVETQYF. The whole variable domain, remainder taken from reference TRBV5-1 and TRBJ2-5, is KAGVTQTPRYLIKTRGQQVTLSCSPISGHRSVSWYQQTPGQGLQFLFEYFSETQRNKGNFPGRFSGRQFSNSRSEMNVSTLELGDSALYLCASSLASAGVETQYFGPGTRLLVL.

This CDR3 reads CASGLSGYSTDTQYF. DNA for the CDR3: TGTGCTAGTGGTTTGTCGGGGTATAGCACAGATACGCAGTATTTT. The chain is built from TRBV12-5 and TRBJ2-3, with a weak D call TRBD2 (5 bases). The CDR3 is made up of 15 amino acids. Germline V lookup: CDR1 LGHNT, CDR2 FRNRAP. Trimming pared 2 bases from V and 0 bases from J, leaving 9 bases between.

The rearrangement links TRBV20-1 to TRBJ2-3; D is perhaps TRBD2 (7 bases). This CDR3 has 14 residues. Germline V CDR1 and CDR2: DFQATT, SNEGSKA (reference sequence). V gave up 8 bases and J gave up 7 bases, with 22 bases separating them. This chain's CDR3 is CSSSGGANVNTQYF. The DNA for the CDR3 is TGCAGTTCCAGTGGGGGGGCGAACGTAAATACGCAGTATTTT.

CDR3: CSVYRGSYGYTF. CDR3 nucleotides: TGCAGCGTATACAGGGGGAGTTATGGCTACACCTTC. The chain uses TRBV29-1 and TRBJ1-2; 8 bases fit TRBD1. Germline assignment: CDR1 SQVTM and CDR2 ANQGSEA. After removal of 6 bases from V and 5 bases from J, the junction contained 5 bases not matched to a gene. The CDR3 extends over 12 amino acids.

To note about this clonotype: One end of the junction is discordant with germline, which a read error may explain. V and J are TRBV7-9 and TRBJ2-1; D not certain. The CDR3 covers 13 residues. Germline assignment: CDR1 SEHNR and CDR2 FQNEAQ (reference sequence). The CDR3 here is CASSPSGDNERFF. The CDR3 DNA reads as TGTGCCAGCAGCCCGTCAGGAGACAATGAGCGGTTCTTC.

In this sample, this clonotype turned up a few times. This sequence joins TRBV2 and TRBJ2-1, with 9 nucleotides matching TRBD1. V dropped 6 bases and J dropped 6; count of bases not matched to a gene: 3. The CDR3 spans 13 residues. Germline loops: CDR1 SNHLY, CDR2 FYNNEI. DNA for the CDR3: TGTGCCAGCAGCGGGACAGGGACCAATGAGCAGTTCTTC. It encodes CASSGTGTNEQFF.

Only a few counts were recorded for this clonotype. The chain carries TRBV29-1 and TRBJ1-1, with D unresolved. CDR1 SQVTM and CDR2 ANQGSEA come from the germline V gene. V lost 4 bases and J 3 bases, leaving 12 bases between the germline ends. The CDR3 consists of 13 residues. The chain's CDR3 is CSVGGGRYTEAFF. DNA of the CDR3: TGCAGCGTTGGAGGAGGACGATACACTGAAGCTTTCTTT.

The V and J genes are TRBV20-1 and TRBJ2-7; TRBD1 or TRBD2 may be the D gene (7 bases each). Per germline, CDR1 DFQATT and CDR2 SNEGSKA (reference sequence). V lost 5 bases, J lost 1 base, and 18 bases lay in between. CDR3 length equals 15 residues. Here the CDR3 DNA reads TGCAGTGCTCTAGGGGGCCTAGCGGCGTCCTACGAGCAGTACTTC. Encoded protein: CSALGGLAASYEQYF.

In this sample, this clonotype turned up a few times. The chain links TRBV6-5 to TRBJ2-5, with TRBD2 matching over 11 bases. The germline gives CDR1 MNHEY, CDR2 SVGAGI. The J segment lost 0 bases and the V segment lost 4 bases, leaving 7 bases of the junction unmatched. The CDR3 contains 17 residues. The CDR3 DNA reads TGTGCCAGCAGTTTCTCCGGGACTAGCGGCGACCAAGAGACCCAGTACTTC. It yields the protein CASSFSGTSGDQETQYF.

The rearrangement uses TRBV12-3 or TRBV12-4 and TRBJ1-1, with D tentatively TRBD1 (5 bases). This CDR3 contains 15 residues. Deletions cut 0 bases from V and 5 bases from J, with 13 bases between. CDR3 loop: CASSLARGDETEAFF. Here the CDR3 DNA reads TGTGCCAGCAGTTTAGCCCGGGGGGATGAGACTGAAGCTTTCTTT.

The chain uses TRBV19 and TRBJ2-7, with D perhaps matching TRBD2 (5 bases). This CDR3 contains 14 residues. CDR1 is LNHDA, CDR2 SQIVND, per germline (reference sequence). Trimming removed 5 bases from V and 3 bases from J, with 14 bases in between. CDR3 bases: TGTGCCAGTAGTCCCCGGGAACTAGGCTACGAGCAGTACTTC. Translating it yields CASSPRELGYEQYF.

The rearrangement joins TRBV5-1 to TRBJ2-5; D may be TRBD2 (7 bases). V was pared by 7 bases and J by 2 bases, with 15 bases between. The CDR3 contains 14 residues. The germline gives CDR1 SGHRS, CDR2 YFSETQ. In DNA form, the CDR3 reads TGCGCCAGCTCCTCGGGGGGCTTACAAGAGACCCAGTACTTC. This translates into CASSSGGLQETQYF. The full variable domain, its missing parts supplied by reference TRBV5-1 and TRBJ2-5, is KAGVTQTPRYLIKTRGQQVTLSCSPISGHRSVSWYQQTPGQGLQFLFEYFSETQRNKGNFPGRFSGRQFSNSRSEMNVSTLELGDSALYLCASSSGGLQETQYFGPGTRLLVL.

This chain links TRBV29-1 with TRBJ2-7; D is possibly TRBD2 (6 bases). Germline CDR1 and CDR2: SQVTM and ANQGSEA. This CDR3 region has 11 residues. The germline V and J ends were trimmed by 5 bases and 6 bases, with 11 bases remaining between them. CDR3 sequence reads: CSVPGGSEQYF. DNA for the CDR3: TGCAGCGTTCCTGGAGGGAGCGAGCAGTACTTC.

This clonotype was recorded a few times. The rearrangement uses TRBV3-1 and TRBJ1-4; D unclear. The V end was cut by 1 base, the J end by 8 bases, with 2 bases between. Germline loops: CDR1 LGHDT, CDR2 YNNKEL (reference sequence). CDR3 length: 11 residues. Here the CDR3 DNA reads TGTGCCAGCAGCCAAGCAGAAAAACTGTTTTTT. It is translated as CASSQAEKLFF.

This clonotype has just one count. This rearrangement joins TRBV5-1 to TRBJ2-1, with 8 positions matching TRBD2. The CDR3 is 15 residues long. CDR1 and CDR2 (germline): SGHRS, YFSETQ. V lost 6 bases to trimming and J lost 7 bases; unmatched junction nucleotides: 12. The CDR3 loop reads CASNREGLAGNEQFF. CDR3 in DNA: TGCGCCAGCAACAGAGAAGGATTAGCGGGAAATGAGCAGTTCTTC.

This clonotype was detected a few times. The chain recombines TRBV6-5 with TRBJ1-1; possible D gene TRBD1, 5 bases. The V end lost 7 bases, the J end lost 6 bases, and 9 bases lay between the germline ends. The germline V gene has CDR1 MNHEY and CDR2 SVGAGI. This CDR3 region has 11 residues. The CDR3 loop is CASIQGPEAFF. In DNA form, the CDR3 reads TGTGCCAGCATCCAGGGACCTGAAGCTTTCTTT.

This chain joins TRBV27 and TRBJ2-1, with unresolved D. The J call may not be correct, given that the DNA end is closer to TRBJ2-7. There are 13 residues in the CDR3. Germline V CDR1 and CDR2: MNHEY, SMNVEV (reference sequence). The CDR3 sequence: CASSLPPPYEQYF. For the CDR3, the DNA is TGTGCCAGCAGTTTGCCCCCCCCCTACGAGCAGTACTTC.

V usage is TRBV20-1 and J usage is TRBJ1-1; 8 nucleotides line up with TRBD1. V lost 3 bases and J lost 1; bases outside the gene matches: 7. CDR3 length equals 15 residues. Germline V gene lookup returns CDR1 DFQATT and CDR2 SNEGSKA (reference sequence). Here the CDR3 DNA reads TGCAGTGCTAGTTTATTGGGACAGGCGAACACTGAAGCTTTCTTT. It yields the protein CSASLLGQANTEAFF.

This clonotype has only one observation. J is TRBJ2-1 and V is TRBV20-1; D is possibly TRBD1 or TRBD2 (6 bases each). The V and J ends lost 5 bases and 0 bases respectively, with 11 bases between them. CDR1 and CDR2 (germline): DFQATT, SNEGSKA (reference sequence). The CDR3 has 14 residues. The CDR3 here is CSAFGGVSYNEQFF. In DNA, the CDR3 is TGCAGTGCTTTCGGGGGCGTCTCCTACAATGAGCAGTTCTTC.

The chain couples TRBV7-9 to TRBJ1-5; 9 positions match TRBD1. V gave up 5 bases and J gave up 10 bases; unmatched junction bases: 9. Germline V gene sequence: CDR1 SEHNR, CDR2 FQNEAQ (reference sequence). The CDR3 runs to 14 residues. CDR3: CASSATGGFDPQHF. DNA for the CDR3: TGTGCCAGCAGCGCAACAGGGGGCTTTGATCCCCAGCATTTT. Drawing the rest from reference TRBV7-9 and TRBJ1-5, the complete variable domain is DTGVSQNPRHKITKRGQNVTFRCDPISEHNRLYWYRQTLGQGPEFLTYFQNEAQLEKSRLLSDRFSAERPKGSFSTLEIQRTEQGDSAMYLCASSATGGFDPQHFGDGTRLSIL.

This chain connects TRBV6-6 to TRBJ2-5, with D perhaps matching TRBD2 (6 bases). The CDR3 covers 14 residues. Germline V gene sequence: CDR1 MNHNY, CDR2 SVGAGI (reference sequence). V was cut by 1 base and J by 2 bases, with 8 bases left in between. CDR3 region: CASSYYSGQETQYF. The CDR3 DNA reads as TGTGCCAGCAGTTACTACAGCGGGCAAGAGACCCAGTACTTC.

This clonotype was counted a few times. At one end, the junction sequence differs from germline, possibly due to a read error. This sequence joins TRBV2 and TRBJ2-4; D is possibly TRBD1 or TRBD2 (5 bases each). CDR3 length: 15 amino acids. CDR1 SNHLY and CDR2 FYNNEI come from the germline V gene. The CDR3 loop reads CAISEAWGSENIQYF. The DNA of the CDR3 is TGTGCCATCAGTGAAGCGTGGGGGAGCGAGAACATTCAGTACTTC.

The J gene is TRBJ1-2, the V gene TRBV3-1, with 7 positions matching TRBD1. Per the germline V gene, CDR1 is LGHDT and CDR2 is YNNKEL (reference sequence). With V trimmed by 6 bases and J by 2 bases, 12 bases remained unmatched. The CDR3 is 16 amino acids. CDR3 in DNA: TGTGCCAGCAGGGAAACGGACAGGACCGAAAACTATGGCTACACCTTC. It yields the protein CASRETDRTENYGYTF.

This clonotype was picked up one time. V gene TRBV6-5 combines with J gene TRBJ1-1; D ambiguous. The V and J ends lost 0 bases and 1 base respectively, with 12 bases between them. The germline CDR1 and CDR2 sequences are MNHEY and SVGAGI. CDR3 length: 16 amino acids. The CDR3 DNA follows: TGTGCCAGCAGTTACTCAGTTTTGAGGGAGAACACTGAAGCTTTCTTT. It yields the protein CASSYSVLRENTEAFF.

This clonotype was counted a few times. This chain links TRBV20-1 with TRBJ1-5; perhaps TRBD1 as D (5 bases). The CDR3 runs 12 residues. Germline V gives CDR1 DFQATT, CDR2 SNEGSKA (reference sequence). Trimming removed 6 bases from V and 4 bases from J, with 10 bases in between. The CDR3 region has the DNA TGCAGTGCGACCTCAGGGAATCAGCCCCAGCATTTT. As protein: CSATSGNQPQHF.

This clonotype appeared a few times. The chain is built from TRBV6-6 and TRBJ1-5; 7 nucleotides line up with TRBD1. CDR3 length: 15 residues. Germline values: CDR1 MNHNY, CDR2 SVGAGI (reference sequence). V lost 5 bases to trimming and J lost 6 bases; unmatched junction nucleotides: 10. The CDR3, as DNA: TGTGCCAGCAGTGCGAACAGGGGAGGAAGTCAGCCCCAGCATTTT. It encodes CASSANRGGSQPQHF.

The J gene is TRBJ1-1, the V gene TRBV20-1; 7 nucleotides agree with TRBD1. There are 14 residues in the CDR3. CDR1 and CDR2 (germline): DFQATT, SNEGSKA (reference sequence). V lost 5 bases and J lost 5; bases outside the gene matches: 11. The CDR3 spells CSAFGQEGSTEAFF. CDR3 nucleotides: TGCAGTGCTTTCGGACAGGAGGGTTCGACTGAAGCTTTCTTT.